A selection of T cell receptor beta chains follows, all from one sample in a study of CD8 T cells in ankylosing spondylitis. One entry per CDR3 protein results from TCRdb running MiXCR on the 5' RACE reads. The table shows about 800,000 distinct CDR3 sequences, with about an eighth occurring only once. Sample: blood, either unsorted or a sorted T cell fraction (not recorded which). These receptor sequences come from a male donor with ankylosing spondylitis. Each CDR3 is given with its conserved first and last residue. The D gene is left open where the match is weak. Clone size is not always given. Where it is, it says once, few, many or a class for expanded clones.

J gene,D gene,V gene,clone size,CDR3 protein,CDR3 DNA
TRBJ2-7,TRBD1,TRBV28,-,CASSLPWTGGIYEQYF,TGTGCCAGCAGTTTACCGTGGACAGGGGGAATCTACGAGCAGTACTTC
TRBJ2-4,-,TRBV7-2,-,CASSLANPKNIQYF,TGTGCCAGCAGCTTAGCGAATCCCAAAAACATTCAGTACTTC
TRBJ2-3,-,TRBV29-1,-,CSVGPKITSTDTQYF,TGCAGCGTTGGACCGAAGATAACTAGCACAGATACGCAGTATTTT
TRBJ2-1,TRBD2,TRBV28,-,CASGTFYWAGGSYNEQFF,TGTGCCAGCGGAACTTTCTACTGGGCGGGAGGCTCCTACAATGAGCAGTTCTTC
TRBJ2-5,-,TRBV10-1,-,CASSGGRETQYF,TGCGCCAGCAGTGGGGGGAGAGAGACCCAGTACTTC
TRBJ2-1,TRBD1,TRBV7-8,-,CASSLIRDSYNEQFF,TGTGCCAGCAGCCTAATCCGGGACAGCTACAATGAGCAGTTCTTC
TRBJ2-2,TRBD1,TRBV10-3,many,CAITGTGGTGELFF,TGTGCCATCACTGGGACAGGGGGGACCGGGGAGCTGTTTTTT
TRBJ2-7,TRBD2,TRBV28,-,CASLTSGRIYEQYF,TGTGCCAGCCTCACTAGCGGGAGGATCTACGAGCAGTACTTC
TRBJ2-3,-,TRBV5-1,many,CASSAWEASTDTQYF,TGCGCCAGCAGCGCCTGGGAGGCTAGCACAGATACGCAGTATTTT
TRBJ1-6,-,TRBV20-1,many,CSEELTGSPLHF,TGCAGTGAGGAACTTACCGGTTCACCCCTCCACTTT
TRBJ2-1,TRBD2,TRBV7-2,few,CASSPDSGRHNEQFF,TGTGCCAGCAGCCCAGATAGCGGGAGACACAATGAGCAGTTCTTC
TRBJ2-7,-,TRBV3-1,-,CASSQDPARGYEQYF,TGTGCCAGCAGCCAAGATCCCGCCAGGGGCTACGAGCAGTACTTC
TRBJ2-7,-,TRBV7-2,few,CASSFYPFYEQYF,TGTGCCAGCAGCTTTTATCCCTTCTACGAGCAGTACTTC
TRBJ2-2,-,TRBV27,few,CASSLLGDTGELFF,TGTGCCAGCAGTTTACTAGGCGACACCGGGGAGCTGTTTTTT
TRBJ1-5,-,TRBV20-1,-,CSATPNNQPQHF,TGCAGTGCCACCCCGAATAATCAGCCCCAGCATTTT
TRBJ1-1,-,TRBV6-6,-,CASSHRVKAFF,TGTGCCAGCAGTCACAGGGTTAAGGCTTTCTTT
TRBJ2-1,TRBD2,TRBV20-1,-,CSARNGLAGGYEQFF,TGCAGTGCTAGGAACGGACTAGCGGGAGGCTATGAGCAGTTCTTC
TRBJ2-7,-,TRBV7-2,-,CASSLYTAGVPSYEQYF,TGTGCCAGCAGCTTATATACGGCAGGGGTTCCTTCTTACGAGCAGTACTTC
TRBJ2-3,-,TRBV7-2,many,CASSALVSTDTQYF,TGTGCCAGCAGCGCACTAGTAAGCACAGATACGCAGTATTTT
TRBJ1-6,-,TRBV5-6,-,CASSRRNRVYSPLHF,TGTGCCAGCAGCCGACGGAACAGGGTTTATTCACCCCTCCACTTT
TRBJ2-3,TRBD2,TRBV5-6,-,CASSFPTSGSTDTQYF,TGTGCCAGCAGTTTTCCGACTAGCGGGAGCACAGATACGCAGTATTTT
TRBJ2-7,TRBD1,TRBV9,once,CASSKTGGAYEQYF,TGTGCCAGCAGCAAGACAGGGGGGGCCTACGAGCAGTACTTC
TRBJ2-7,TRBD1,TRBV7-3,-,CASSPSVGTGQYF,TGTGCCAGCAGCCCCTCGGTCGGGACAGGGCAGTACTTC
TRBJ2-3,TRBD2,TRBV28,-,CASSLAGLAGLTDTQYF,TGTGCCAGCAGTTTAGCGGGACTAGCGGGATTGACAGATACGCAGTATTTT
TRBJ2-7,TRBD1,TRBV9,-,CASSGVAGGYEQYF,TGTGCCAGCAGCGGTGTTGCAGGGGGCTACGAGCAGTACTTC
TRBJ1-5,TRBD1,TRBV4-2,few,CASSQGPAGGGSQHF,TGTGCCAGCAGCCAAGGTCCGGCAGGGGGTGGTTCCCAGCATTTT
TRBJ2-7,-,TRBV6-5,many,CASWTVSYEQYF,TGTGCCTCCTGGACAGTCTCCTACGAGCAGTACTTC
TRBJ2-3,-,TRBV18,many,CASSLQPSTDTQYF,TGTGCCAGCTCACTTCAGCCTAGCACAGATACGCAGTATTTT
TRBJ1-2,-,TRBV4-2,few,CASSQEGFFYGYTF,TGTGCCAGCAGCCAAGAGGGGTTTTTCTATGGCTACACCTTC
TRBJ2-1,-,TRBV30,few,CAWTLGSSSYNEQFF,TGTGCCTGGACTTTGGGCAGTTCCTCCTACAATGAGCAGTTCTTC
TRBJ2-7,-,TRBV12-3/TRBV12-4,-,CASSLTFGKGWYEQYF,TGTGCCAGCAGTTTAACGTTCGGTAAGGGGTGGTACGAGCAGTACTTC